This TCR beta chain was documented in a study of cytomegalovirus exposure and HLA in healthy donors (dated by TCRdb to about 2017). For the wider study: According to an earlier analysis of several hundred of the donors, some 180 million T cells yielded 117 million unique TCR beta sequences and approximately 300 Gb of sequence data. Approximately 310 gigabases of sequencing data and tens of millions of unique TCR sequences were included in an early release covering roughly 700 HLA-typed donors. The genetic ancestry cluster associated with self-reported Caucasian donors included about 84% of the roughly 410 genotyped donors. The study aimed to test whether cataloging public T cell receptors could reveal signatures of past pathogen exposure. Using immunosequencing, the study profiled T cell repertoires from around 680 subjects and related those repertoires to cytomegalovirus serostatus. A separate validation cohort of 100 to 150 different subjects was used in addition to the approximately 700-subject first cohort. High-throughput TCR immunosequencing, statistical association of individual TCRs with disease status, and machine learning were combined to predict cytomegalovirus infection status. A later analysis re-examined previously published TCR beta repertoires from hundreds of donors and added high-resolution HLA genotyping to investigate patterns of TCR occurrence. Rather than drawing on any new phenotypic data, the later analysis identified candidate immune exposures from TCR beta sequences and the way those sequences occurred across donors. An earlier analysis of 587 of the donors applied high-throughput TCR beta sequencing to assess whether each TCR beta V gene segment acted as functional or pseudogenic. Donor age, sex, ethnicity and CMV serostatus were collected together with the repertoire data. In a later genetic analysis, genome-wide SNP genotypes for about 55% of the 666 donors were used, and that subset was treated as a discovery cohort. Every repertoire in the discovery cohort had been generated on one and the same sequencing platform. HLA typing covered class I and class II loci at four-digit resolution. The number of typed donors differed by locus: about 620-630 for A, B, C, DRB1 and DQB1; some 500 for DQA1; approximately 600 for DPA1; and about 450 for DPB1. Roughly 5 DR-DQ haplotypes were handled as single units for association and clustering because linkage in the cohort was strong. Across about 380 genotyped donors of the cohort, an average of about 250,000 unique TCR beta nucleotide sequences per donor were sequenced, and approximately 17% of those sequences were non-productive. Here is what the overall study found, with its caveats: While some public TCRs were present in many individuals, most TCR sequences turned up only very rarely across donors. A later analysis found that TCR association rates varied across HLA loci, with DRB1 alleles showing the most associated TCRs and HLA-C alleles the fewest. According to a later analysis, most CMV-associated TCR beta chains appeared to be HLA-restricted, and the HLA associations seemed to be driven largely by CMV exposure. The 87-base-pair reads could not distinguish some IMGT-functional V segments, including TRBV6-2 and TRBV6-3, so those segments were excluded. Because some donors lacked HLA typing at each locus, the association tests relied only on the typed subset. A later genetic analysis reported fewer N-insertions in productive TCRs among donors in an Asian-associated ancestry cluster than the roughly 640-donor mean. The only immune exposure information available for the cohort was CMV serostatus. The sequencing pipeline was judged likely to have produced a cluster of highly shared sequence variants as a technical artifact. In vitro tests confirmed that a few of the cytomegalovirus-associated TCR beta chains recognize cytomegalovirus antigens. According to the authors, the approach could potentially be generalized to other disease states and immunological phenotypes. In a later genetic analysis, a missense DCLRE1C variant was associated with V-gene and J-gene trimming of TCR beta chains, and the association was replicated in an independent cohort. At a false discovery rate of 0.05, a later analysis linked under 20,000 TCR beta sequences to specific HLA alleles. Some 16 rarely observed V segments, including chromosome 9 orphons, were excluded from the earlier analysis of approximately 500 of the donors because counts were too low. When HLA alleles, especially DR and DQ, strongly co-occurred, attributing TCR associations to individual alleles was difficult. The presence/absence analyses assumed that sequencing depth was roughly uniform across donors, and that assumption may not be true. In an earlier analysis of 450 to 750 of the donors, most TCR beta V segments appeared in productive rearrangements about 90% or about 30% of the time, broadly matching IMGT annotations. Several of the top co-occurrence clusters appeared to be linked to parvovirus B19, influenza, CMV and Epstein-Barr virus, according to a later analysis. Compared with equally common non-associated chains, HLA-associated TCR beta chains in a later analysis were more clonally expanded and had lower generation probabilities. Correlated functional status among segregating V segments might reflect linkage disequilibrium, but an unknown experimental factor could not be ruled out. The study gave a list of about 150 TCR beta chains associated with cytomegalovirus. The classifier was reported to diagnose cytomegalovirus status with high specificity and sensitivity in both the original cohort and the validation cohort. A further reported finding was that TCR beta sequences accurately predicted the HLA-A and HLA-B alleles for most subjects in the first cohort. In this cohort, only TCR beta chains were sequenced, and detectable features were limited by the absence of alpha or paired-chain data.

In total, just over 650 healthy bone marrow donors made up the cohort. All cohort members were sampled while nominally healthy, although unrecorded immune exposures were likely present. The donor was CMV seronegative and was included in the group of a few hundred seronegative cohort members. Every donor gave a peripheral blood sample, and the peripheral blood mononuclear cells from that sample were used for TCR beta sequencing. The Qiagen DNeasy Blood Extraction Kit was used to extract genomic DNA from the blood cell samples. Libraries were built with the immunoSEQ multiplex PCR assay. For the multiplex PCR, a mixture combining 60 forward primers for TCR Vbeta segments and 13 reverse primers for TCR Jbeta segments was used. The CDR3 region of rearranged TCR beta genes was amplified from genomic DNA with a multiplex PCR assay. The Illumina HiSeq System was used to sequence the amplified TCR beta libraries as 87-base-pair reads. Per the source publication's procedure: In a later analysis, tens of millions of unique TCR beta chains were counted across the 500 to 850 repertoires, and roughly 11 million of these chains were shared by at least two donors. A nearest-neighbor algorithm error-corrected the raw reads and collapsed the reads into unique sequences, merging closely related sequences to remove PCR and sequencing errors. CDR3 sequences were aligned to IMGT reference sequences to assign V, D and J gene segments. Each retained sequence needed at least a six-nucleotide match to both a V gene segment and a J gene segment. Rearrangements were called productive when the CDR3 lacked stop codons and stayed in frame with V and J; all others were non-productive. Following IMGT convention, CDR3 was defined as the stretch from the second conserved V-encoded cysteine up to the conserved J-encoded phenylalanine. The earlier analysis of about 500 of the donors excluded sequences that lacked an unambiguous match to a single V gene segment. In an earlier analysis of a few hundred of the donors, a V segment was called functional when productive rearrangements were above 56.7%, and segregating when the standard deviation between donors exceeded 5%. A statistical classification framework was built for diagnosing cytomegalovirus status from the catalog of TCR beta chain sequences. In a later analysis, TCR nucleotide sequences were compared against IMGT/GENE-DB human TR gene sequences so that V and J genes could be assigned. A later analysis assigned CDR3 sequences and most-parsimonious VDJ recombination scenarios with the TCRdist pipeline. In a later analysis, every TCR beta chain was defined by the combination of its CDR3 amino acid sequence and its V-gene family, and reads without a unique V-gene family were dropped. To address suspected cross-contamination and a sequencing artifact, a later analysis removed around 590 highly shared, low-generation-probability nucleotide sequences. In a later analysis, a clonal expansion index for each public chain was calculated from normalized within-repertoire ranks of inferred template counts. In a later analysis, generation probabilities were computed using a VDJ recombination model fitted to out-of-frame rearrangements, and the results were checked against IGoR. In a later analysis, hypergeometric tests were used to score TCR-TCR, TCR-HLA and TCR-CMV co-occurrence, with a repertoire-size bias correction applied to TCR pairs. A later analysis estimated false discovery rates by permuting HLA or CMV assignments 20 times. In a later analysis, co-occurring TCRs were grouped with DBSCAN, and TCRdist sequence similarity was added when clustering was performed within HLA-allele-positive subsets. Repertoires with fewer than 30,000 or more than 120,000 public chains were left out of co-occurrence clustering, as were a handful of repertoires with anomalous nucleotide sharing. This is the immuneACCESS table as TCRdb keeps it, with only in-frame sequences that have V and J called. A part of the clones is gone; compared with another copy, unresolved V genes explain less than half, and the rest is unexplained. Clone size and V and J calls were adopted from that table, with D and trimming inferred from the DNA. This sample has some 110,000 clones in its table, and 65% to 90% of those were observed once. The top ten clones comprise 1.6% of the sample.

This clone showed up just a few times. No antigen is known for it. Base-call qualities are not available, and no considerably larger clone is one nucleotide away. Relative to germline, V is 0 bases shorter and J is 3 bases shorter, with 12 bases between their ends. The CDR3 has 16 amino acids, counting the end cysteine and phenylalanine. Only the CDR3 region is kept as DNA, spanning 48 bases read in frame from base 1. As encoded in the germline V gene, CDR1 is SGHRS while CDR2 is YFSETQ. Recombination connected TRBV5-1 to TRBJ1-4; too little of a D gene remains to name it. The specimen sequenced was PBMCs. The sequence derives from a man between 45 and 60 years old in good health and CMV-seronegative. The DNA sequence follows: TGCGCCAGCAGCTTGGGTCCGGAGGGTCCTAATGAAAAACTGTTTTTT. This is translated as CASSLGPEGPNEKLFF. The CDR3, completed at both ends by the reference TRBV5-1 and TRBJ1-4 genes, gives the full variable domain KAGVTQTPRYLIKTRGQQVTLSCSPISGHRSVSWYQQTPGQGLQFLFEYFSETQRNKGNFPGRFSGRQFSNSRSEMNVSTLELGDSALYLCASSLGPEGPNEKLFFGSGTQLSVL.